This T cell receptor beta chain was documented in a study of blood T cells in healthy people across ages. The V end was cut by 0 bases, the J end by 12 bases, with 14 bases between. The CDR3 totals 13 residues. Germline CDR1 is MNHEY and CDR2 is SVGAGI. Study conclusions and caveats: It was the long-lived donors that had more naive CD4+ cells and higher diversity than aged donors.

This clonotype was picked up a small number of times. No antigen is known for it. Through a sample-barcoded 5' primer and a J-beta primer mix, a second PCR was run for roughly 6 to 11 cycles. Individual samples furnished no less than 3 million CDR3-containing paired-end reads apiece. TCRdb ran MiXCR on the 5' RACE reads and lists one entry per CDR3 protein. The sample consists of about 2 million distinct CDR3 sequences, roughly 50% of them appearing once. The chain employs TRBV6-5 and TRBJ2-5; D possibly corresponds to TRBD2 (5 bases). The specimen sequenced was blood. This receptor was identified in a woman between 35 and 50 years old in good health. The CDR3 here is CASSYSADSWEYF. Here the CDR3 DNA reads TGTGCCAGCAGTTACTCTGCGGACTCCTGGGAGTACTTC.